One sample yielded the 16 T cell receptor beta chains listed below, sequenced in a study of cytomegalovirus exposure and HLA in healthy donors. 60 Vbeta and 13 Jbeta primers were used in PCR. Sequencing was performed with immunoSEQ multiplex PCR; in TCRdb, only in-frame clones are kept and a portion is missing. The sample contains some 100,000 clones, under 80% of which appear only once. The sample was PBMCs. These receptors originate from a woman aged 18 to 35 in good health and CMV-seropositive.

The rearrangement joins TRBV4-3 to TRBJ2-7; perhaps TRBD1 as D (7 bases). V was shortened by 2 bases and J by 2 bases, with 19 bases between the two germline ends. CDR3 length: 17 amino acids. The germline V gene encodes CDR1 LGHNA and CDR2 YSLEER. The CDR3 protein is CASSQTQGQGRPYEQYF. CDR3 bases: TGCGCCAGCAGCCAAACACAGGGGCAGGGGAGGCCCTACGAGCAGTACTTC.

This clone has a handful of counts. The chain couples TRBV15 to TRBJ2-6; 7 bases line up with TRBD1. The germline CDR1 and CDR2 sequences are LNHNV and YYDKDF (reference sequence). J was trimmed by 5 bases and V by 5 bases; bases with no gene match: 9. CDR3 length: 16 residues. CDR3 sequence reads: CATSRQDRDRANVLTF. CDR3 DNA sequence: TGTGCCACCAGCCGGCAAGACAGGGATAGGGCCAACGTCCTGACTTTC.

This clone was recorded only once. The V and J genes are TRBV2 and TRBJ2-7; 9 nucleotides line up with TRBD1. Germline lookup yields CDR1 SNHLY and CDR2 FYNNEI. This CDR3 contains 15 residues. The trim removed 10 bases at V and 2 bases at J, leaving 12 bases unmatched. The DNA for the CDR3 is TGTGCCATACACCTCCGGGACAGGGAGACCTACGAGCAGTACTTC. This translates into CAIHLRDRETYEQYF.

The CDR3 DNA reads TGTGCCACCAGCAGGGGTCGGGCGGGTATTTCCTACGAGCAGTACTTC. Translated, it gives CATSRGRAGISYEQYF. The chain couples TRBV15 to TRBJ2-7; D might be TRBD2 (5 bases). The CDR3 length is 16 residues. Looked up from germline, CDR1 is LNHNV and CDR2 is YYDKDF (reference sequence). V shed 3 bases and J shed 1 base, with 16 bases lying between them.

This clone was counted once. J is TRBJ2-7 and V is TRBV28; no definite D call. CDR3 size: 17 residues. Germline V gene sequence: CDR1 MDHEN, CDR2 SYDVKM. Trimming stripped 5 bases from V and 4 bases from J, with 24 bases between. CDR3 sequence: CASSPLSFGGPSYEQYF. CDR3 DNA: TGTGCCAGCAGTCCGCTTAGCTTTGGTGGTCCATCTTACGAGCAGTACTTC.

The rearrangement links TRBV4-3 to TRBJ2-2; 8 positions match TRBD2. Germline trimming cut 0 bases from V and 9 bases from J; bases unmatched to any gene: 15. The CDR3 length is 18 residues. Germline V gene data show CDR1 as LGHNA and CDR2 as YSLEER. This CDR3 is CASSQEAYTGGPPRELFF. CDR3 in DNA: TGCGCCAGCAGCCAAGAGGCGTACACGGGAGGGCCCCCCCGGGAGCTGTTTTTT.

CDR3 bases: TGTGCCAGCAGCAGAACCGGGACAGGGGGCGCAACCGGGGAGCTGTTTTTT. This encodes CASSRTGTGGATGELFF. The genes are TRBV7-2 and TRBJ2-2, with 12 bases aligning to TRBD1. V lost 5 bases, J lost 5 bases, and 9 bases stayed unmatched. Germline lookup yields CDR1 SGHTA and CDR2 FQGNSA. CDR3 length equals 17 residues. Full variable domain (outside the CDR3, taken from reference TRBV7-2 and TRBJ2-2): GAGVSQSPSNKVTEKGKDVELRCDPISGHTALYWYRQSLGQGLEFLIYFQGNSAPDKSGLPSDRFSAERTGGSVSTLTIQRTQQEDSAVYLCASSRTGTGGATGELFFGEGSRLTVL.

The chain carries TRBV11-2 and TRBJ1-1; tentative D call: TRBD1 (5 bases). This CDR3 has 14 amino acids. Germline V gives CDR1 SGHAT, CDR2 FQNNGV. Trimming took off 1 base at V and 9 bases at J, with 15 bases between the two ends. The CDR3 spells CASSLVWGEEKAFF. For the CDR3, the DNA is TGTGCCAGCAGCTTAGTTTGGGGGGAAGAGAAAGCTTTCTTT.

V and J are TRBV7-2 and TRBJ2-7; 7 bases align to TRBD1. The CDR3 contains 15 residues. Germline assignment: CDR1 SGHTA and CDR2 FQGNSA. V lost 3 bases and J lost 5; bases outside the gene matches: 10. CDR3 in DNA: TGTGCCAGCAGCTTCTGGACAGGCGAAGCTAACGAGCAGTACTTC. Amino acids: CASSFWTGEANEQYF. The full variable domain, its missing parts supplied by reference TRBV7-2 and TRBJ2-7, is GAGVSQSPSNKVTEKGKDVELRCDPISGHTALYWYRQSLGQGLEFLIYFQGNSAPDKSGLPSDRFSAERTGGSVSTLTIQRTQQEDSAVYLCASSFWTGEANEQYFGPGTRLTVT.

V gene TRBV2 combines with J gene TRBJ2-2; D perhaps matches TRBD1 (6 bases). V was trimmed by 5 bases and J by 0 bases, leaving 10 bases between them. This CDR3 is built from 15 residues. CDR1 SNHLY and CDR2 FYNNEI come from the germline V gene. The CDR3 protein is CASSRTAANTGELFF. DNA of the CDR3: TGTGCCAGCAGTAGGACAGCGGCGAACACCGGGGAGCTGTTTTTT.

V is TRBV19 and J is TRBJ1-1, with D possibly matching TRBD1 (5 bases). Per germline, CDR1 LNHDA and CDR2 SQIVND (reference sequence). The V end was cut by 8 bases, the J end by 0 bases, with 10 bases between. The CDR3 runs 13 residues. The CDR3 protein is CASLDSMNTEAFF. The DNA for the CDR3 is TGTGCCAGTCTCGACAGCATGAACACTGAAGCTTTCTTT.

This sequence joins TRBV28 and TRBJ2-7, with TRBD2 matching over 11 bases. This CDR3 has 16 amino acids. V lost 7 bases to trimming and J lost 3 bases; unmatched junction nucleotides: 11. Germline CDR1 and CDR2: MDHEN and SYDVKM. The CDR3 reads CASTPRLAGGLYEQYF. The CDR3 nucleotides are TGTGCCAGCACCCCTCGGCTAGCGGGAGGACTCTACGAGCAGTACTTC.

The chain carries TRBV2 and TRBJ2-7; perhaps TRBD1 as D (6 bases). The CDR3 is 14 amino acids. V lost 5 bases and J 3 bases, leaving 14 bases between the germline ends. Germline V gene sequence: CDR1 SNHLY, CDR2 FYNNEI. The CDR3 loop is CASSIDPGDYEQYF. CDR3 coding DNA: TGTGCCAGCAGTATAGACCCAGGGGACTACGAGCAGTACTTC.

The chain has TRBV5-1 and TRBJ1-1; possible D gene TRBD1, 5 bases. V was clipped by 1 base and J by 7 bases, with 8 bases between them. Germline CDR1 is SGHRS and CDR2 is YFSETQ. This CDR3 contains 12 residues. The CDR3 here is CASSLSGNEAFF. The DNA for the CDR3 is TGCGCCAGCAGCTTGTCAGGGAATGAAGCTTTCTTT. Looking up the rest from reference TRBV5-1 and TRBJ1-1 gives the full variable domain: KAGVTQTPRYLIKTRGQQVTLSCSPISGHRSVSWYQQTPGQGLQFLFEYFSETQRNKGNFPGRFSGRQFSNSRSEMNVSTLELGDSALYLCASSLSGNEAFFGQGTRLTVV.

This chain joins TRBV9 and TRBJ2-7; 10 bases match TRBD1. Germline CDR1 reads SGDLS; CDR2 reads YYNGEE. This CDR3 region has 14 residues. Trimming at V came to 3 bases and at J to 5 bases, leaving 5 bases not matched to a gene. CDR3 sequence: CASSAGTGAHEQYF. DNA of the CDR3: TGTGCCAGCAGCGCCGGGACAGGGGCTCACGAGCAGTACTTC.

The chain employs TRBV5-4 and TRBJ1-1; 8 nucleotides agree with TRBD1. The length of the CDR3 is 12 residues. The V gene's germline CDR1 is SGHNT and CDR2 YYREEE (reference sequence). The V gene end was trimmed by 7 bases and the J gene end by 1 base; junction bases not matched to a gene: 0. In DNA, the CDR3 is TGTGCCAGCCAGGGGGCGAACACTGAAGCTTTCTTT. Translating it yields CASQGANTEAFF.